The clone carrying this T cell receptor (beta chain) was observed many times. This entry is derived from a study of early T cells in non-severe SARS-CoV-2 infection. TCRdb processed the 5' RACE reads anew with MiXCR; each CDR3 protein has one entry. The sample holds about 83,000 distinct CDR3 sequences; 10% to 15% are singletons and the top ten take about 7%. The clonotype comes from an adult who was a healthcare worker with PCR-confirmed SARS-CoV-2 infection or an uninfected control (not recorded which). The specimen was whole blood.

CDR3 protein: CASSFSSGGEQYF. CDR3 DNA sequence: TGTGCCAGCAGCTTCTCTAGCGGGGGCGAGCAGTACTTC. The chain is built from TRBV11-2 and TRBJ2-7, with TRBD2 identical over 10 bases. V gave up 3 bases and J gave up 6 bases; unmatched junction bases: 2. The CDR3 loop spans 13 amino acids. Per germline, CDR1 SGHAT and CDR2 FQNNGV.